This T cell receptor (beta chain) was recovered during a study of blood T cell repertoires in COVID-19. About the study: T cells, B-cell-depleted T cells, or PBMCs supplied cDNA or gDNA.

Assay used: immunoSEQ multiplex PCR; TCRdb lists only in-frame clones, some missing. The sample has about 190,000 clones; 65% to 85% are singletons. Residents of about 25 US areas, aged roughly 18 to 89 years, made up the participants. Cohort 3 donors were reported recovered after two negative PCRs, clearance, or symptom resolution. The CDR3 has 12 amino acids. Looked up from germline, CDR1 is SGHRS and CDR2 is YFSETQ. The germline V and J ends were trimmed by 0 bases and 6 bases, with 4 bases remaining between them. The receptor was isolated from a woman younger than 45 who had recovered from COVID-19. This chain connects TRBV5-1 to TRBJ2-1; unclear D gene. The source material was PBMCs or T cells enriched from blood (not recorded which). The CDR3 DNA sequence: TGCGCCAGCAGCTTGGCGGGCAATGAGCAGTTCTTC. Translation: CASSLAGNEQFF.